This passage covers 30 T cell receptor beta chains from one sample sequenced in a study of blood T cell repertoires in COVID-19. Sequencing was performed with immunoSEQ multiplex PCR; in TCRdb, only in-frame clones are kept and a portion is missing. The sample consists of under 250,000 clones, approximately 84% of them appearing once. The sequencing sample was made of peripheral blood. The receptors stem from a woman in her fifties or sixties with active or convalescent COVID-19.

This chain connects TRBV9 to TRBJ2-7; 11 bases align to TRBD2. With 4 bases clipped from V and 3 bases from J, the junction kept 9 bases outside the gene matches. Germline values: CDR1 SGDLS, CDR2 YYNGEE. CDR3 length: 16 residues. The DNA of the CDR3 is TGTGCCAGCAGCCCCGGGACTAGCGGCCCATACTACGAGCAGTACTTC. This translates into CASSPGTSGPYYEQYF.

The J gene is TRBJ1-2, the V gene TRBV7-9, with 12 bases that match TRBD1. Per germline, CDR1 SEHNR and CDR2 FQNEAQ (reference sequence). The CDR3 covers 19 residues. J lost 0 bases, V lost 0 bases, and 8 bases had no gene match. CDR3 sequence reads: CASSLAGTGGAGANYGYTF. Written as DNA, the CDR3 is TGTGCCAGCAGCTTAGCTGGGACAGGGGGCGCAGGAGCTAACTATGGCTACACCTTC.

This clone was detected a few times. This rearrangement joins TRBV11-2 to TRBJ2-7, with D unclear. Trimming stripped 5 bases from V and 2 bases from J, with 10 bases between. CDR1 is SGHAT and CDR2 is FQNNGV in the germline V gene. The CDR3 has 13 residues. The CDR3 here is CASSSLLPYEQYV. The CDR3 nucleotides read TGTGCCAGCAGCAGCCTTCTGCCCTACGAGCAGTACGTC.

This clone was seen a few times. CDR3 region: CASSLSGGSNYGYTF. The CDR3 region has the DNA TGTGCCAGCAGCCTTAGTGGAGGATCTAACTATGGCTACACCTTC. V gene TRBV7-9 combines with J gene TRBJ1-2, with D unresolved. V shed 5 bases and J shed 0 bases, with 13 bases lying between them. This CDR3 region has 15 residues. Germline V gene lookup returns CDR1 SEHNR and CDR2 FQNEAQ (reference sequence).

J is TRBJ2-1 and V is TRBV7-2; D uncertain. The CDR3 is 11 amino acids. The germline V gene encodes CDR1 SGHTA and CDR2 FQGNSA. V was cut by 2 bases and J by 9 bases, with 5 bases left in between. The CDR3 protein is CASSLFIEQFF. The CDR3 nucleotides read TGTGCCAGCAGCTTATTTATTGAGCAGTTCTTC.

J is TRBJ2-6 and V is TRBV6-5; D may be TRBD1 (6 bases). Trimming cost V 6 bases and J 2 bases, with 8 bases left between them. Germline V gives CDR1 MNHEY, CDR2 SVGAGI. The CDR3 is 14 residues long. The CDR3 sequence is CASRNRAGANVLTF. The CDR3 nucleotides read TGTGCCAGCAGGAACAGGGCTGGGGCCAACGTCCTGACTTTC.

DNA for the CDR3: TGCGCCAGCAGCCGACAGGGCGTTGAAGCTTTCTTT. Its translation: CASSRQGVEAFF. The genes are TRBV5-1 and TRBJ1-1, with 7 bases fitting TRBD1. The CDR3 length is 12 residues. The ends lost 4 bases at V and 7 bases at J; junction bases unmatched: 4. Germline CDR1 and CDR2: SGHRS and YFSETQ.

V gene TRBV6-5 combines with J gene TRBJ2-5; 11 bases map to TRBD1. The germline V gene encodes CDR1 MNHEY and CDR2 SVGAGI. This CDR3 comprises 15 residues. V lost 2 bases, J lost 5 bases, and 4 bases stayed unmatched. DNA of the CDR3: TGTGCCAGCAGTTACCGCCGGGACAGGGGGGAGACCCAGTACTTC. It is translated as CASSYRRDRGETQYF.

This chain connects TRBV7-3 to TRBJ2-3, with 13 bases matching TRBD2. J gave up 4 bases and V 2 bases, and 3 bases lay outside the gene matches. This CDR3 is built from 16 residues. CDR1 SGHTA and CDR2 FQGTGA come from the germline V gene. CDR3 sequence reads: CASSLGLAGAADTQYF. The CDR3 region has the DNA TGTGCCAGCAGCTTAGGACTAGCGGGAGCAGCAGATACGCAGTATTTT.

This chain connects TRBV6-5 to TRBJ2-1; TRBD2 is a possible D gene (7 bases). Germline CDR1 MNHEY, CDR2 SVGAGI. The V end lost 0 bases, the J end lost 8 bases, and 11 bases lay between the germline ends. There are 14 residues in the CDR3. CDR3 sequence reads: CASSYSAGQYEQFF. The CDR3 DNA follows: TGTGCCAGCAGTTACTCAGCGGGACAATATGAGCAGTTCTTC.

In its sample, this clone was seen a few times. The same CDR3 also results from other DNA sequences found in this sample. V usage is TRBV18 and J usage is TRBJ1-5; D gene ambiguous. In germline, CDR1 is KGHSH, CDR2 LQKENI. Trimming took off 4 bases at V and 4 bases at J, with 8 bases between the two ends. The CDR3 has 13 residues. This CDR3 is CASSQGGNQPQHF. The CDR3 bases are TGTGCCAGCTCACAGGGAGGGAATCAGCCCCAGCATTTT.

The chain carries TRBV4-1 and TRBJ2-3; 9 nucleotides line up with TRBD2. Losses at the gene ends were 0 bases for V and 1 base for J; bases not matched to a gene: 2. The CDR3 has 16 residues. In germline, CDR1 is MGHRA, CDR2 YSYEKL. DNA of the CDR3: TGCGCCAGCAGCCAAGAAGGCGGGGGGGGCACAGATACGCAGTATTTT. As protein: CASSQEGGGGTDTQYF.

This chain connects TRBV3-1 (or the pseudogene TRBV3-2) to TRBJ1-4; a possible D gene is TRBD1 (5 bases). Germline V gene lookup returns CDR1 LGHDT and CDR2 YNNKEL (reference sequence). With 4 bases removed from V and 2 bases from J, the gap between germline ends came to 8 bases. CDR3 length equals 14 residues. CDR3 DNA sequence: TGTGCCAGCAGCCGGGGGGGTACTAATGAAAAACTGTTTTTT. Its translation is CASSRGGTNEKLFF.

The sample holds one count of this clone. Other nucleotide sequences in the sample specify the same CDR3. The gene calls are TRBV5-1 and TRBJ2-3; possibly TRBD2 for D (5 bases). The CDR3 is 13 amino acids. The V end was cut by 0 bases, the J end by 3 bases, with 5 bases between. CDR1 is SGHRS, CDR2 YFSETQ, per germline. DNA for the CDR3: TGCGCCAGCAGCTTGGGAGGGACAGATACGCAGTATTTT. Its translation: CASSLGGTDTQYF.

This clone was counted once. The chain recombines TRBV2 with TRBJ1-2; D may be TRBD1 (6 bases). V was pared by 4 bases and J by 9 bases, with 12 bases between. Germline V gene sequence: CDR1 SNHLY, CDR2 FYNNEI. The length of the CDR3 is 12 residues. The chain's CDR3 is CASSAETGRYTF. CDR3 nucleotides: TGTGCCAGCAGTGCTGAGACAGGCCGCTACACCTTC.

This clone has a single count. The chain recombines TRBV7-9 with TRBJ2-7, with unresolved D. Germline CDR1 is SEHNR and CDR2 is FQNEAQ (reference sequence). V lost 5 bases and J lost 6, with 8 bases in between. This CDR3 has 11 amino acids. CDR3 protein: CASSQISEQYF. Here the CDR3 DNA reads TGTGCCAGCAGCCAAATTAGCGAGCAGTACTTC.

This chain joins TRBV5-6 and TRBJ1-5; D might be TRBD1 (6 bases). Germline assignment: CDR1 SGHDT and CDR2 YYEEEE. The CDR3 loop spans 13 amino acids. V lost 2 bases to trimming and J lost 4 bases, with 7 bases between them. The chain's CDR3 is CASSLQGNQPQHF. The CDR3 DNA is TGTGCCAGCAGCTTACAGGGAAATCAGCCCCAGCATTTT.

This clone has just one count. In DNA, the CDR3 is TGCAGTGCTAGAGGAGTGTACGAGCAGTACGTC. The encoded protein is CSARGVYEQYV. This chain connects TRBV20-1 to TRBJ2-7; D ambiguous. This CDR3 has 11 amino acids. Trimming removed 1 base from V and 4 bases from J, with 5 bases in between. Germline loops: CDR1 DFQATT, CDR2 SNEGSKA (reference sequence).

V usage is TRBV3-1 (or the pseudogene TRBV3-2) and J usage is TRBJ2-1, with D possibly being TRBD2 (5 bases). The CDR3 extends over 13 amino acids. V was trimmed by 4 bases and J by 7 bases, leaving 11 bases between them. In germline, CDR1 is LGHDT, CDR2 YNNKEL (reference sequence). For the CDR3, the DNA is TGTGCCAGCAGCCCCGCTAGGACTAATGAGCAGTTCTTC. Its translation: CASSPARTNEQFF.

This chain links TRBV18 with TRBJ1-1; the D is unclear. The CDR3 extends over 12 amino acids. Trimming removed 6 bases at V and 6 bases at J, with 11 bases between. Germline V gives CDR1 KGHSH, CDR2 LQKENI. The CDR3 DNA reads TGTGCCAGCTCCCCAACTAGGGCTGAAGCTTTCTTT. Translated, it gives CASSPTRAEAFF.

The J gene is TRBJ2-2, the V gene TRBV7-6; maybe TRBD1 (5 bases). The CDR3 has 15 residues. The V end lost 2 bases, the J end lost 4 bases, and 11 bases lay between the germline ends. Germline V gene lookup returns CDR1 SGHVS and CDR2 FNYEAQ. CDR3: CASSLPGRGTGELFF. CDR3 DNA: TGTGCCAGCAGCTTACCAGGGCGAGGCACCGGGGAGCTGTTTTTT.

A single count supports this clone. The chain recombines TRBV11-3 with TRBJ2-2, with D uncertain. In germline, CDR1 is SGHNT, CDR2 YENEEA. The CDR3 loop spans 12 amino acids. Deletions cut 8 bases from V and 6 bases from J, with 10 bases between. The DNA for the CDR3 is TGTGCCAGCTCGCGGATAGCCGGGGAGCTGTTTTTT. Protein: CASSRIAGELFF.

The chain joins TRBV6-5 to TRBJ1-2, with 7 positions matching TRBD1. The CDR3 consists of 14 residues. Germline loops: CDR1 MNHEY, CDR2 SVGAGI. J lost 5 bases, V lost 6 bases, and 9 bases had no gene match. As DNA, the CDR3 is TGTGCCAGCAGGCGCTCCGGGACAGAGTATGGCTACACCTTC. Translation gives CASRRSGTEYGYTF.

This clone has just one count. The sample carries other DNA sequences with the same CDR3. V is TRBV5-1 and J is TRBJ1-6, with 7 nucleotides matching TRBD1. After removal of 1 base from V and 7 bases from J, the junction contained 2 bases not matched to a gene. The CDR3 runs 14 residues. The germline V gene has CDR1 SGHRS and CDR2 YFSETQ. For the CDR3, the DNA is TGCGCCAGCAGCTTGACAGGGGTGAATTCACCCCTCCACTTT. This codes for CASSLTGVNSPLHF.

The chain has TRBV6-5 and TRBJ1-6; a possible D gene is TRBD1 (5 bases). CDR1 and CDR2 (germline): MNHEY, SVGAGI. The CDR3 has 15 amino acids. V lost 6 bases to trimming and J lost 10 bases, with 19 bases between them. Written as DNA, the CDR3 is TGTGCCAGCAGCGGGGGAGGGACCCAATTCTCACCCCTCCACTTT. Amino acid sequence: CASSGGGTQFSPLHF.

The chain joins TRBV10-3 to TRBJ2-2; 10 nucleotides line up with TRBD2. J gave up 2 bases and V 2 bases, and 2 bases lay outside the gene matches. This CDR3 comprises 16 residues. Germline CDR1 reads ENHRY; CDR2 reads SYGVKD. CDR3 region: CAISERTSGNTGELFF. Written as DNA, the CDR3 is TGTGCCATCAGTGAGAGGACTAGCGGAAACACCGGGGAGCTGTTTTTT.

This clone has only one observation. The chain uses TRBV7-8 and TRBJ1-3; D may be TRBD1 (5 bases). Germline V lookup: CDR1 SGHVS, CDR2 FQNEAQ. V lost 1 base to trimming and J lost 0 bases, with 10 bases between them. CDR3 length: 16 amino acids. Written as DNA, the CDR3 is TGTGCCAGCAGCTTAGGTCAGGGCAGCTCTGGAAACACCATATATTTT. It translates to CASSLGQGSSGNTIYF.

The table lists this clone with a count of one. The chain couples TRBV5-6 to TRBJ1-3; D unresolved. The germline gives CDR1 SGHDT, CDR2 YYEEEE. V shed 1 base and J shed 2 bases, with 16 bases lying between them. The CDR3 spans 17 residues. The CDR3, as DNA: TGTGCCAGCAGCTTGTATGATTGGGAGCCGACTGGAAACACCATATATTTT. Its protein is CASSLYDWEPTGNTIYF.

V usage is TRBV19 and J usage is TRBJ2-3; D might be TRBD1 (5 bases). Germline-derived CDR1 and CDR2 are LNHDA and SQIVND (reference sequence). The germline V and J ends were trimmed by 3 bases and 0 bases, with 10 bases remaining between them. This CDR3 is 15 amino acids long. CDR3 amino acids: CASSIWGGSTDTQYF. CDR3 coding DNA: TGTGCCAGTAGTATTTGGGGCGGCAGCACAGATACGCAGTATTTT.

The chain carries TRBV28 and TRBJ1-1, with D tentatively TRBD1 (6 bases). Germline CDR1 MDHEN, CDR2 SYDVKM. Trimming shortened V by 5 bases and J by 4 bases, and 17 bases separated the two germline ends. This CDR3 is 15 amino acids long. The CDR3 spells CASSHAPGVVTEAFF. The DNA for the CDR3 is TGTGCCAGCAGTCACGCTCCAGGGGTCGTCACTGAAGCTTTCTTT.